These T cell receptor beta chains were read from a single sample in a study of blood T cells in healthy people across ages. One entry per CDR3 protein results from TCRdb running MiXCR on the 5' RACE reads. The data show over 1,500,000 distinct CDR3 sequences, about 49% seen once. The specimen was blood. The receptor source for this set is a woman in her thirties or forties in good health. CDR3s include the opening cysteine and the closing phenylalanine or tryptophan. The D gene is left open where the match is weak. Clone size is given for some rows only: seen once, a few or many times, or a class if the clone is expanded.

clone size,D gene,J gene,V gene,CDR3 protein,CDR3 DNA
-,-,TRBJ1-1,TRBV6-2/TRBV6-3,CASTVIGGGDTEAFF,TGTGCCAGTACAGTTATCGGGGGAGGGGACACTGAAGCTTTCTTT
-,-,TRBJ2-3,TRBV6-5,CASSYDPFSTGPSTDTQYF,TGTGCCAGTAGTTACGACCCATTCAGTACGGGCCCTAGCACAGATACGCAGTATTTT
-,-,TRBJ2-7,TRBV7-2,CASSNSGYYEQYF,TGTGCCAGCAGCAACAGCGGTTACTACGAGCAGTACTTC
-,-,TRBJ2-6,TRBV4-3,CASSQTLGRRSGANVLTF,TGCGCCAGCAGCCAGACGTTGGGTCGGCGCTCTGGGGCCAACGTCCTGACTTTC
-,-,TRBJ2-3,TRBV3-1,CASSLKEGTDTQYF,TGTGCCAGCAGCTTGAAAGAGGGCACAGATACGCAGTATTTT
few,TRBD1,TRBJ1-2,TRBV10-3,CAISVPREGQFYGYTF,TGTGCCATCAGTGTGCCCCGGGAGGGACAGTTCTATGGCTACACCTTC
-,-,TRBJ2-7,TRBV9,CASSVGGFDNEQYF,TGTGCCAGCAGCGTCGGCGGGTTCGACAATGAGCAGTACTTC
-,-,TRBJ1-5,TRBV3-1,CASSQSEGGAQPQHF,TGTGCCAGCAGCCAAAGTGAGGGAGGGGCTCAGCCCCAGCATTTT
-,-,TRBJ2-7,TRBV18,CASSQSSGNLRDEQYF,TGTGCCAGCTCCCAAAGTTCAGGGAATCTTCGGGACGAGCAGTACTTC
-,-,TRBJ2-3,TRBV21-1,CASRTGDNTDTQYF,TGTGCCAGCAGGACAGGCGATAACACAGATACGCAGTATTTT
-,TRBD1,TRBJ1-4,TRBV20-1,CSAGDRGYNEKLFF,TGCAGTGCTGGGGACAGGGGGTACAATGAAAAACTGTTTTTT
-,-,TRBJ1-2,TRBV28,CASSFIGIGGYTF,TGTGCCAGCAGTTTCATAGGGATAGGTGGCTACACCTTC
few,TRBD1,TRBJ2-3,TRBV7-2,CASSSASGGHTDTQYF,TGTGCCAGCAGCTCCGCGTCAGGGGGCCACACAGATACGCAGTATTTT
-,-,TRBJ1-4,TRBV28,CASSLIGQSNEKLFF,TGTGCCAGCAGTTTAATCGGACAATCTAATGAAAAACTGTTTTTT
-,TRBD1,TRBJ1-2,TRBV4-3,CASSQVMQGATDYGYTF,TGCGCCAGCAGCCAAGTGATGCAGGGGGCGACTGACTATGGCTACACCTTC
-,-,TRBJ2-5,TRBV6-4,CARDLAPQETQYF,TGTGCCAGGGATCTAGCGCCTCAAGAGACCCAGTACTTC
-,TRBD2,TRBJ2-1,TRBV3-1,CASSRTSGGHEQFF,TGTGCCAGCAGCCGTACTAGCGGGGGGCATGAGCAGTTCTTC
-,-,TRBJ1-4,TRBV11-2,CASSLDMSAVNEKLFF,TGTGCCAGCAGCTTAGATATGAGCGCGGTAAATGAAAAACTGTTTTTT
-,-,TRBJ2-5,TRBV7-9,CASNLYGGRETQYF,TGTGCCAGCAACCTCTATGGGGGGCGGGAGACCCAGTACTTC
-,-,TRBJ1-6,TRBV27,CASRTQGGSDNSPLHF,TGTGCCAGCAGGACCCAGGGTGGAAGCGATAATTCACCCCTCCACTTT
few,-,TRBJ2-5,TRBV5-1,CASSWMGPEETQYF,TGCGCCAGCAGCTGGATGGGACCAGAAGAGACCCAGTACTTC
-,-,TRBJ1-1,TRBV6-5,CASSYQTPWKLQQSEAFF,TGTGCCAGCAGTTACCAAACGCCTTGGAAGCTGCAACAGTCTGAAGCTTTCTTT
-,TRBD2,TRBJ2-3,TRBV2,CTAGGGHLESSTDTQYF,TGTACCGCCGGGGGGGGCCACCTCGAATCTAGCACAGATACGCAGTATTTT
few,-,TRBJ1-6,TRBV7-9,CASTSLKSTVGPLHF,TGTGCCAGCACCAGCTTAAAATCGACCGTAGGGCCCCTCCACTTT
few,TRBD1,TRBJ2-4,TRBV27,CASSLRDRKNIQYF,TGTGCCAGCAGTTTGAGGGACAGAAAAAACATTCAGTACTTC
-,-,TRBJ1-2,TRBV12-3/TRBV12-4,CASSFKAYGYTF,TGTGCCAGCAGTTTTAAAGCCTATGGCTACACCTTC
-,-,TRBJ2-1,TRBV5-1,CASSPGYGLYNEQFF,TGCGCCAGCAGCCCTGGATATGGATTGTACAATGAGCAGTTCTTC
few,-,TRBJ2-3,TRBV10-3,CAISLERPGTDTQYF,TGTGCCATCAGTTTGGAGAGGCCCGGCACAGATACGCAGTATTTT
-,TRBD1,TRBJ2-6,TRBV6-4,CASSDWTGKGSGANVLTF,TGTGCCAGCAGTGACTGGACAGGGAAAGGCTCTGGGGCCAACGTCCTGACTTTC
-,TRBD1,TRBJ2-4,TRBV18,CASSPTGQETMGAKNIQYF,TGTGCCAGCTCACCCACGGGACAGGAGACAATGGGGGCCAAAAACATTCAGTACTTC
few,-,TRBJ2-5,TRBV6-5,CASSSALRQETQYF,TGTGCCAGCAGTTCCGCACTGAGACAAGAGACCCAGTACTTC
-,-,TRBJ2-3,TRBV24-1,CATSDLKSTDTQYF,TGTGCCACCAGTGATTTGAAGAGCACAGATACGCAGTATTTT
-,TRBD1,TRBJ2-6,TRBV7-3,CASSLHGTGASGANVLTF,TGTGCCAGCAGCTTACACGGGACAGGGGCCTCTGGGGCCAACGTCCTGACTTTC
-,TRBD1,TRBJ1-2,TRBV24-1,CAASDRFEGGQDYGYTF,TGTGCCGCCAGTGATCGGTTCGAAGGGGGCCAGGACTATGGCTACACCTTC
few,-,TRBJ2-7,TRBV20-1,CSATSLSGNYEQYF,TGCAGTGCTACATCTTTGAGCGGTAACTACGAGCAGTACTTC
few,-,TRBJ2-1,TRBV20-1,CSARDGGVVNEQFF,TGCAGTGCTAGAGATGGGGGTGTGGTGAATGAGCAGTTCTTC
-,-,TRBJ2-1,TRBV5-6,CASSLADNYEQFF,TGTGCCAGCAGCTTGGCGGACAATTATGAGCAGTTCTTC
-,-,TRBJ2-2,TRBV5-1,CASSSSSNTGELFF,TGCGCCAGCAGCTCGTCTAGCAACACCGGGGAGCTGTTTTTT
few,-,TRBJ1-2,TRBV6-1,CASREFRSYGYTF,TGTGCCAGCAGGGAGTTCAGAAGCTATGGCTACACCTTC
few,TRBD1,TRBJ2-6,TRBV4-3,CASSHGQGLSPGANVLTF,TGCGCCAGCAGTCACGGACAGGGCCTGTCACCTGGGGCCAACGTCCTGACTTTC
-,-,TRBJ1-2,TRBV15,CATSRGRGDYGYTF,TGTGCCACCAGCAGAGGGCGGGGAGACTATGGCTACACCTTC
-,-,TRBJ2-5,TRBV4-2,CASSQDWSQGSETQYF,TGTGCCAGCAGCCAAGATTGGTCCCAGGGATCGGAGACCCAGTACTTC
-,-,TRBJ1-1,TRBV24-1,CATSHNTEAFF,TGTGCCACCAGTCATAACACTGAAGCTTTCTTT
many,-,TRBJ2-5,TRBV3-1,CASSRVETQYF,TGTGCTAGCAGTCGGGTGGAGACCCAGTACTTC
many,-,TRBJ2-1,TRBV29-1,CSVERVYNEQFF,TGCAGCGTTGAACGGGTCTACAATGAGCAGTTCTTC